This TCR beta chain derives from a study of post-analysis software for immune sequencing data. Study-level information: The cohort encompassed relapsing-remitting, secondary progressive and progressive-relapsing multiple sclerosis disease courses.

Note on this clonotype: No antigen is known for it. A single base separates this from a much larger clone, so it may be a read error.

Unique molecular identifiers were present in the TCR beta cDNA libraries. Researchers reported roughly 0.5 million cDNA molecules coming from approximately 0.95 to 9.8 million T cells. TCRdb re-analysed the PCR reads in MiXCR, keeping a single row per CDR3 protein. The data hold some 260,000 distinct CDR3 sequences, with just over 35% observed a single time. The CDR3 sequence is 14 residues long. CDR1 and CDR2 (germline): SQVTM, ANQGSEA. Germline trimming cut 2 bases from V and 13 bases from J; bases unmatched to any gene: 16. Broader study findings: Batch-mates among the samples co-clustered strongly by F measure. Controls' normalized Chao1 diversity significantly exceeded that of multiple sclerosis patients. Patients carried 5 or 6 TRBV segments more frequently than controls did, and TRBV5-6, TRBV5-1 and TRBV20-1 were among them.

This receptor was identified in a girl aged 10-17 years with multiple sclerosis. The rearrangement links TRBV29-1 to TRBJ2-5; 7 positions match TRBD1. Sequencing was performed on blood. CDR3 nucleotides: TGCAGCGTTGAATATACGGGACAGAGAGTAGGGGGGTACTTC. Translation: CSVEYTGQRVGGYF. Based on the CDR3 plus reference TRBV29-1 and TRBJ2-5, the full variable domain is SAVISQKPSRDICQRGTSLTIQCQVDSQVTMMFWYRQQPGQSLTLIATANQGSEATYESGFVIDKFPISRPNLTFSTLTVSNMSPEDSSIYLCSVEYTGQRVGGYFGPGTRLLVL.